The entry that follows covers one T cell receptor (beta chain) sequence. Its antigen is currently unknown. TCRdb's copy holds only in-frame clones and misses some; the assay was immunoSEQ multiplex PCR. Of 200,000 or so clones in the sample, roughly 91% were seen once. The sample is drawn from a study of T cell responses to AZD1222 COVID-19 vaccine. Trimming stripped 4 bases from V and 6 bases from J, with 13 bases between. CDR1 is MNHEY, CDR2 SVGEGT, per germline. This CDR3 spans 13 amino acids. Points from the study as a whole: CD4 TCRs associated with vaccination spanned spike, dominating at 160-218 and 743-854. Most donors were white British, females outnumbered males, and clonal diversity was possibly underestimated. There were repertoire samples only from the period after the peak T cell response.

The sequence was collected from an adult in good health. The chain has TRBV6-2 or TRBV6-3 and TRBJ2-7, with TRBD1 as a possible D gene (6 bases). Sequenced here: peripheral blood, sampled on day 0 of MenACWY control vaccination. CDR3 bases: TGTGCCAGCAGTTTCATAGGGGGTAGCGAGCAGTACTTC. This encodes CASSFIGGSEQYF.